The 28 T cell receptor beta chains below all came from one sample that was sequenced in a study of OX40 agonist ivuxolimab in advanced cancers. TCRdb's table, derived via immunoSEQ multiplex PCR, lists solely in-frame clones and lacks some. The sample holds approximately 57,000 clones, 88% seen once. This specimen consisted of CD4+ or CD8+ T cells sorted from blood, obtained in a trial of the OX40 agonist ivuxolimab. The source of these receptors is an adult with an advanced solid tumor such as melanoma, head and neck, liver or kidney cancer.

The rearrangement links TRBV5-4 to TRBJ1-2, with D maybe TRBD1 (6 bases). The germline CDR1 and CDR2 sequences are SGHNT and YYREEE (reference sequence). The CDR3 runs 15 residues. Trimming removed 0 bases from V and 1 base from J, with 10 bases in between. The CDR3, as DNA: TGTGCCAGCAGCTTGGGAGGACAGTATAACTATGGCTACACCTTC. Encoded protein: CASSLGGQYNYGYTF.

The count of this clone is one. The chain is built from TRBV21-1 and TRBJ2-1; TRBD2 is taken as the D call from the table, unchecked against the DNA. TRBV21-1 is annotated as a pseudogene. The CDR3 is made up of 13 amino acids. The CDR3 loop reads CASSKAQGGEQFF. The CDR3 DNA is TGTGCCAGCAGCAAAGCCCAGGGAGGTGAGCAGTTCTTC.

V usage is TRBV5-5 and J usage is TRBJ2-3; TRBD1 aligns across 8 bases. This CDR3 contains 15 residues. V was pared by 4 bases and J by 3 bases, with 7 bases of the junction left unmatched. Germline V gene data show CDR1 as SGHKS and CDR2 as YYEKEE (reference sequence). CDR3 sequence (DNA): TGTGCCAGCAGCCCTGGACAGGGTAGTACAGATACGCAGTATTTT. Its translation is CASSPGQGSTDTQYF.

The chain is built from TRBV7-9 and TRBJ2-7, with 9 positions matching TRBD1. Germline V CDR1 and CDR2: SEHNR, FQNEAQ (reference sequence). The CDR3 is 15 amino acids. Trimming took 1 base from V and 7 from J; bases not matched to a gene: 8. The CDR3: CASSLGDRASWEQYF. The CDR3 nucleotides are TGTGCCAGCAGCTTAGGGGACAGGGCCTCGTGGGAGCAGTACTTC.

The genes are TRBV6-1 and TRBJ2-7; D gene uncertain. Trimming took off 1 base at V and 3 bases at J, with 7 bases between the two ends. CDR1 is MNHNS and CDR2 is SASEGT in the germline V gene. This CDR3 spans 13 amino acids. CDR3 coding DNA: TGTGCCAGCAGTGAAGGGTGGGGCTACGAGCAGTACTTC. As protein: CASSEGWGYEQYF.

This chain connects TRBV7-6 to TRBJ2-3; the D is unclear. V was trimmed by 7 bases and J by 6 bases, leaving 11 bases between them. CDR1 is SGHVS, CDR2 FNYEAQ, per germline. The CDR3 loop spans 12 amino acids. The CDR3 loop is CASTLSFDTQYF. DNA for the CDR3: TGTGCCAGCACTCTATCTTTTGATACGCAGTATTTT.

CDR3 amino acids: CASIGQENTEAFF. For the CDR3, the DNA is TGTGCCAGCATCGGACAGGAGAACACTGAAGCTTTCTTT. The J gene is TRBJ1-1, the V gene TRBV6-1; 7 bases are a match to TRBD1. V shed 7 bases and J 1 base; nucleotides not matched to a gene: 3. CDR3 length: 13 residues. CDR1 is MNHNS and CDR2 is SASEGT in the germline V gene.

About this clone: The same CDR3 also results from other DNA sequences found in this sample. The chain couples TRBV5-4 to TRBJ2-3; perhaps D is TRBD1 or TRBD2 (6 bases each). Germline CDR1 SGHNT, CDR2 YYREEE (reference sequence). The CDR3 spans 16 residues. With 5 bases removed from V and 6 bases from J, the gap between germline ends came to 22 bases. In DNA, the CDR3 is TGTGCCAGCAGGGGGGGCAGGGAGCATAGTATGGATACGCAGTATTTT. Translated: CASRGGREHSMDTQYF.

This clone was seen only once. The CDR3 DNA sequence: TGTGCCAGCAGCGTAAAAGGGGAGTGGTACGAGCAGTACTTC. Residues: CASSVKGEWYEQYF. The rearrangement links TRBV9 to TRBJ2-7, with D perhaps assigned TRBD1 or TRBD2 (5 bases each). This CDR3 has 14 amino acids. Per the germline V gene, CDR1 is SGDLS and CDR2 is YYNGEE. V lost 1 base and J lost 4, with 12 bases in between.

The rearrangement joins TRBV28 to TRBJ2-2; maybe TRBD2 (6 bases). CDR1 and CDR2 from the germline V gene are MDHEN and SYDVKM. Between the trimmed V and J ends, which lost 5 bases and 5 bases, there was a span of 9 bases. This CDR3 has 13 residues. The CDR3: CASSPRGTGELFF. For the CDR3, the DNA is TGTGCCAGCAGTCCCCGGGGGACCGGGGAGCTGTTTTTT.

This chain joins TRBV7-6 and TRBJ2-2, with D tentatively TRBD2 (5 bases). The CDR3 is 13 residues long. Germline CDR1 is SGHVS and CDR2 is FNYEAQ. Trimming pared 1 base from V and 6 bases from J, leaving 6 bases between. The CDR3 sequence is CASSLGESGELFF. As DNA, the CDR3 is TGTGCCAGCAGCTTAGGGGAGTCCGGGGAGCTGTTTTTT.

CDR3 in amino acids: CASRDRSNQPQHF. The CDR3 nucleotides are TGTGCCAGCAGAGACAGGAGCAATCAGCCCCAGCATTTT. The J gene is TRBJ1-5, the V gene TRBV5-8, with D perhaps matching TRBD1 (6 bases). The CDR3 runs to 13 residues. V was shortened by 5 bases and J by 1 base, with 7 bases between the two germline ends. Germline values: CDR1 SGHTS, CDR2 YDEGEE. Full variable domain (missing parts from reference TRBV5-8 and TRBJ1-5): EAGVTQSPTHLIKTRGQQATLRCSPISGHTSVYWYQQALGLGLQFLLWYDEGEERNRGNFPPRFSGRQFPNYSSELNVNALELEDSALYLCASRDRSNQPQHFGDGTRLSIL.

The chain carries TRBV5-5 and TRBJ2-3, with TRBD1 matching over 10 bases. V shed 2 bases and J 4 bases; nucleotides not matched to a gene: 1. In germline, CDR1 is SGHKS, CDR2 YYEKEE (reference sequence). This CDR3 has 14 residues. CDR3 in DNA: TGTGCCAGCAGCTTAGGACAGGGGGCAGATACGCAGTATTTT. This translates into CASSLGQGADTQYF.

The chain recombines TRBV28 with TRBJ2-7; 10 bases line up with TRBD1. CDR3 length equals 14 residues. From germline, CDR1 is MDHEN and CDR2 SYDVKM. Unmatched junction bases numbered 7, after V lost 9 bases and J lost 2 bases. The CDR3 is CASSPGTGAYEQYF. CDR3 DNA: TGTGCCAGTTCCCCCGGGACAGGGGCCTACGAGCAGTACTTC.

The chain couples TRBV10-1 to TRBJ2-7; D is possibly TRBD1 (6 bases). Germline loops: CDR1 WNHNN, CDR2 SYGVQD (reference sequence). Trimming removed 6 bases at V and 3 bases at J, with 21 bases between. The CDR3 spans 16 residues. The CDR3 region is CASRRYRQDSCYEQYF. The DNA of the CDR3 is TGCGCCAGCAGGAGATACCGACAGGACTCCTGCTACGAGCAGTACTTC.

Only one count was recorded for this clone. This rearrangement joins TRBV11-2 to TRBJ2-1; 10 bases align to TRBD1. This CDR3 contains 16 residues. Germline V CDR1 and CDR2: SGHAT, FQNNGV. V was clipped by 2 bases and J by 9 bases; unmatched bases: 10. Written as DNA, the CDR3 is TGTGCCAGCAGCTTAAACCCGGGACAGGGGTTGGTTGAGCAGTTCTTC. Its protein product is CASSLNPGQGLVEQFF.

V is TRBV2 and J is TRBJ2-2; D is tentatively TRBD1 or TRBD2 (6 bases each). Germline CDR1 is SNHLY and CDR2 is FYNNEI. The length of the CDR3 is 15 residues. The V end lost 4 bases, the J end lost 6 bases, and 15 bases lay between the germline ends. CDR3 bases: TGTGCCAGCAGTGTTCAGGGGACTCCACCCGGGGAGCTGTTTTTT. This codes for CASSVQGTPPGELFF.

The rearrangement links TRBV7-6 to TRBJ1-2; the match to TRBD1 covers 9 bases. The germline CDR1 and CDR2 sequences are SGHVS and FNYEAQ. This CDR3 contains 15 residues. The ends lost 5 bases at V and 4 bases at J; junction bases unmatched: 8. CDR3 sequence: CASSPGTGSAYGYTF. In DNA, the CDR3 is TGTGCCAGCAGCCCCGGGACAGGGTCAGCCTATGGCTACACCTTC.

The gene calls are TRBV6-1 and TRBJ1-3, with D uncertain. V lost 5 bases to trimming and J lost 5 bases, with 16 bases between them. The CDR3 is 15 amino acids. The germline CDR1 and CDR2 sequences are MNHNS and SASEGT. CDR3 coding DNA: TGTGCCAGCAGTACCCGAGAGGGTTTAAGAAACACCATATATTTT. Translating gives CASSTREGLRNTIYF.

The chain combines TRBV13 with TRBJ2-5; possible D gene TRBD1, 7 bases. Trimming took off 1 base at V and 9 bases at J, with 21 bases between the two ends. The CDR3 is 16 amino acids. Germline loops: CDR1 PRHDT, CDR2 FYEKMQ (reference sequence). The CDR3 DNA sequence: TGTGCCAGCAGCTTAGCCGGCAGGGGGGCTCCTGGGGCCCAGTACTTC. Translating gives CASSLAGRGAPGAQYF.

The chain employs TRBV7-2 and TRBJ2-1; 12 bases are a match to TRBD2. The CDR3 length is 16 residues. CDR1 is SGHTA and CDR2 is FQGNSA in the germline V gene. The J segment lost 8 bases and the V segment lost 1 base, leaving 6 bases of the junction unmatched. The CDR3 DNA follows: TGTGCCAGCAGCTTAGTGACTAGCGGGAGTTGGTATGAGCAGTTCTTC. Translating gives CASSLVTSGSWYEQFF.

This sequence joins TRBV11-1 and TRBJ2-5; no clear D gene. From germline, CDR1 is SGHAT and CDR2 FQDESV (reference sequence). The CDR3 extends over 13 amino acids. V was cut by 6 bases and J by 3 bases, with 11 bases left in between. The CDR3 reads CASRATGEETQYF. CDR3 sequence (DNA): TGTGCCAGCAGAGCGACTGGGGAAGAGACCCAGTACTTC. Supplemented by reference TRBV11-1 and TRBJ2-5, the full variable domain reads EAEVAQSPRYKITEKSQAVAFWCDPISGHATLYWYRQILGQGPELLVQFQDESVVDDSQLPKDRFSAERLKGVDSTLKIQPAELGDSAMYLCASRATGEETQYFGPGTRLLVL.

The J gene is TRBJ2-7, the V gene TRBV6-6; a weak D match, TRBD2 (6 bases). The CDR3 has 16 amino acids. Per the germline V gene, CDR1 is MNHNY and CDR2 is SVGAGI (reference sequence). With 0 bases removed from V and 2 bases from J, the gap between germline ends came to 14 bases. CDR3 sequence (DNA): TGTGCCAGCAGTTACTCACGGGACTCTCAGGCCTACGAGCAGTACTTC. It translates to CASSYSRDSQAYEQYF.

The chain links TRBV10-3 to TRBJ2-2, with TRBD2 identical over 9 bases. V gave up 10 bases and J gave up 7 bases; unmatched junction bases: 13. CDR3 size: 15 residues. Per germline, CDR1 ENHRY and CDR2 SYGVKD. The CDR3 bases are TGTGCCACCTACTCACTAGCGGGTTCGGACGGGGAGCTGTTTTTT. Translating it yields CATYSLAGSDGELFF.

The rearrangement joins TRBV6-5 to TRBJ1-4; TRBD1 matches at 7 bases. The CDR3 sequence is 15 residues long. Germline lookup yields CDR1 MNHEY and CDR2 SVGAGI. V was clipped by 1 base and J by 2 bases; unmatched bases: 1. For the CDR3, the DNA is TGTGCCAGCAGTTACTTGACAGGGACTAATGAAAAACTGTTTTTT. It encodes CASSYLTGTNEKLFF.

V and J are TRBV7-2 and TRBJ1-4, with 9 bases lining up with TRBD1. Germline V CDR1 and CDR2: SGHTA, FQGNSA. The CDR3 loop spans 14 amino acids. With 5 bases clipped from V and 7 bases from J, the junction kept 5 bases outside the gene matches. This CDR3 reads CASSPDRGAEKLFF. CDR3 sequence (DNA): TGTGCCAGCAGCCCGGACAGGGGTGCTGAAAAACTGTTTTTT.

This sequence joins TRBV27 and TRBJ1-4; no clear D gene. Germline V gene data show CDR1 as MNHEY and CDR2 as SMNVEV (reference sequence). V was shortened by 5 bases and J by 8 bases, with 12 bases between the two germline ends. The CDR3 contains 13 residues. The CDR3, as DNA: TGTGCCAGCAGTGAGACGGGCGGAGAAAAACTGTTTTTT. It encodes CASSETGGEKLFF.

The chain uses TRBV5-4 and TRBJ1-2; D not resolved. The V end lost 0 bases, the J end lost 7 bases, and 13 bases lay between the germline ends. Germline V lookup: CDR1 SGHNT, CDR2 YYREEE (reference sequence). The CDR3 consists of 14 residues. The CDR3 DNA sequence: TGTGCCAGCAGCTTGGGTTCAGGAAGCGGTGGCTACACCTTC. Translating gives CASSLGSGSGGYTF.